The rows below give T cell receptor beta chains drawn from one sample of a study of monozygotic twins with inflammatory bowel disease. TCRdb reprocessed the 5' RACE reads, with one entry per CDR3 protein and no DNA. The record lists a few hundred thousand distinct CDR3 sequences, of which the ten most abundant hold roughly 1.5%. Sample: blood. These receptors were taken from a human donor with ulcerative colitis or Crohn's disease, or a healthy co-twin of an affected twin (not recorded which). Both conserved end residues are part of each CDR3. Fields, in order: V gene, J gene, CDR3 protein.

>TRBV21-1|TRBJ2-3
CASAPRTSEDTQYF
>TRBV5-1|TRBJ1-1
CASSPGRGGTEAFF
>TRBV12-3/TRBV12-4|TRBJ2-3
CASTTTGKLQYF
>TRBV7-3|TRBJ2-7
CASSPQESSYEQYF
>TRBV7-9|TRBJ1-2
CASSPPSGQPYGYTF
>TRBV27|TRBJ2-1
CASSLSAAGWGQFF
>TRBV3-1|TRBJ2-4
CASSQEMGGAKNIQYF
>TRBV7-2|TRBJ2-7
CASSTGQGGEQYF
>TRBV20-1|TRBJ2-1
CSAIYYNEQFF
>TRBV7-9|TRBJ2-3
CASSHGTAHTDTQYF
>TRBV5-1|TRBJ2-1
CASSLAAGGGEQFF
>TRBV27|TRBJ2-2
CASSLFRGRPGELFF
>TRBV7-9|TRBJ2-1
CASSGPYSYNEQFF
>TRBV7-9|TRBJ2-7
CASSTPGQGYEQYF
>TRBV10-3|TRBJ1-6
CAISGSEEPGSYNSPLHF
>TRBV20-1|TRBJ2-4
CSALLGAKNIQYF
>TRBV15|TRBJ2-7
CATSRARDSGAYEQYF
>TRBV3-1|TRBJ2-3
CASSQDLAGGAITTDTQYF
>TRBV5-1|TRBJ2-7
CASSLSAGSYEQYF
>TRBV12-3/TRBV12-4|TRBJ1-1
CASSTRGRDTEAFF
>TRBV5-1|TRBJ1-6
CASSYGQSSYNSPLHF
>TRBV5-1|TRBJ2-5
CASSFPGQGIFETQYF
>TRBV29-1|TRBJ1-2
CSVVQPGAGPQRTLF
>TRBV29-1|TRBJ2-2
CSAVTGGAEGELFF
>TRBV29-1|TRBJ1-5
CSVRASVGQPQHF
>TRBV20-1|TRBJ1-5
CSASGTINQPQHF
>TRBV24-1|TRBJ2-1
CATSDSTRNNEQFF
>TRBV6-1|TRBJ1-6
CASSDRENSPLHF
>TRBV5-4|TRBJ1-2
CASSPRGKNYGYTF
>TRBV5-1|TRBJ2-1
CASTLFPVRGNEQFF
>TRBV5-1|TRBJ1-1
CASSWGQPNTEAFF
>TRBV5-5|TRBJ2-5
CASSLVTSETQYF
>TRBV7-8|TRBJ2-1
CASSLVWDNEQFF
>TRBV20-1|TRBJ1-1
CSARDEGGQGRTEAFF
>TRBV9|TRBJ1-2
CASSGDWQWGGYTF
>TRBV5-4|TRBJ1-3
CASSQPGRTGNTIYF
>TRBV6-1|TRBJ1-6
CASSAWGGPYNSPLHF
>TRBV12-3/TRBV12-4|TRBJ2-1
CASSSGGTSSNEQFF
>TRBV2|TRBJ2-1
CASSDRRAEEQFF
>TRBV3-1|TRBJ1-5
CASSQGAGSYNQPQHF
>TRBV7-9|TRBJ1-2
CASSLSQANYGYTF
>TRBV5-1|TRBJ2-5
CASTSGGMETQYF
>TRBV12-3/TRBV12-4|TRBJ1-1
CASVPGGAMNTEAFF
>TRBV6-1|TRBJ1-2
CASSDFRTTNYGYTF
>TRBV5-1|TRBJ2-2
CASSEQGPGELFF
>TRBV27|TRBJ2-1
CASSLSVGSSYNEQFF
>TRBV12-3/TRBV12-4|TRBJ2-1
CASSFGGSNEQFF
>TRBV29-1|TRBJ2-3
CSVEAAATDTQYF
>TRBV20-1|TRBJ2-1
CSGRLARLGEQFF
>TRBV12-3/TRBV12-4|TRBJ1-5
CASSTRSWGGSQPQHF
>TRBV5-8|TRBJ2-7
CASGTGFYEQYF
>TRBV4-1|TRBJ2-2
CASTRTQGNTGELFF
>TRBV20-1|TRBJ2-1
CSARASGGAKTGEQFF
>TRBV3-1|TRBJ2-3
CASSPGDRLDTQYF
>TRBV20-1|TRBJ2-1
CSALGTSGGSYNEQFF